Included here is one T cell receptor (beta chain) sequence, with context. CDR1 and CDR2 from the germline V gene are ENHRY and SYGVKD. The J segment lost 4 bases and the V segment lost 9 bases, leaving 8 bases of the junction unmatched. The CDR3 loop spans 13 amino acids. The entry originates in a study of blood T cell repertoires in COVID-19. Study-wide background: Italy, Spain and the United States were the sources of the convalescent and acute COVID-19 samples.

Only in-frame clones appear in the TCRdb table, and some are missing; sequencing was by immunoSEQ multiplex PCR. The data contain roughly 250,000 clones, roughly 88% of them singletons. Cohort placement rested on clinical history that participants reported themselves. This TCR was sampled from a woman in her 30s who had recovered from COVID-19. Specimen: PBMCs or T cells enriched from blood (not recorded which). The chain joins TRBV10-3 to TRBJ2-7; 8 bases agree with TRBD2. CDR3 residues: CAIQSGSGYEQYF. The CDR3 coding sequence is TGTGCCATTCAAAGCGGGAGTGGTTACGAGCAGTACTTC.